This entry lists 11 T cell receptor beta chains sequenced from one sample in a study of shared clonotypes between healthy human individuals. As defined, naive CD8 cells were CD45RO-negative and positively selected for CCR7, with terminally differentiated effector memory CD45RA+ cells excluded. Libraries were prepared by immunoSEQ multiplex PCR; TCRdb keeps only in-frame clonotypes and omits some of them. Seen here are more than 2 million clones, 90% to 95% observed once, and the top ten hold over 1.5%. Specimen: naive CD8+ T cells from PBMCs. These receptors came from a man younger than 35 in good health. Some clones in this sample may be carry-over from other donors' samples.

The chain combines TRBV2 with TRBJ1-6; the match to TRBD1 covers 7 bases. Germline loops: CDR1 SNHLY, CDR2 FYNNEI. The CDR3 extends over 13 amino acids. CDR3 sequence: CALGGRGDSPLHF. The CDR3 region has the DNA TGTGCATTAGGGGGCAGGGGAGATTCACCCCTCCACTTT.

For this clone: This same CDR3 is encoded by further DNA sequences in the sample. The V call is TRBV27, the J call TRBJ2-7; the match to TRBD2 covers 7 bases. Per the germline V gene, CDR1 is MNHEY and CDR2 is SMNVEV (reference sequence). This CDR3 spans 14 amino acids. J lost 4 bases, V lost 1 base, and 4 bases had no gene match. CDR3 in amino acids: CASSLFGRGYEQYF. CDR3 in DNA: TGTGCCAGCAGTTTATTTGGGAGGGGTTACGAGCAGTACTTC.

The chain couples TRBV6-6 to TRBJ2-1, with D possibly TRBD2 on 5 matching bases. Germline-derived CDR1 and CDR2 are MNHNY and SVGAGI (reference sequence). V was pared by 7 bases and J by 9 bases, with 13 bases between. The CDR3 spans 12 residues. The DNA for the CDR3 is TGTGCCAGCATCACCGAGGCGGGTGAGCAGTTCTTC. It translates to CASITEAGEQFF.

The V call is TRBV6-5, the J call TRBJ1-3; D is undetermined. V was cut by 3 bases and J by 0 bases, with 12 bases left in between. This CDR3 has 16 residues. The germline V gene encodes CDR1 MNHEY and CDR2 SVGAGI. The CDR3: CASSYFSVGSGNTIYF. For the CDR3, the DNA is TGTGCCAGCAGTTATTTTTCCGTCGGCTCTGGAAACACCATATATTTT.

V usage is TRBV2 and J usage is TRBJ1-3; 10 nucleotides align to TRBD1. The CDR3 spans 18 residues. CDR1 SNHLY and CDR2 FYNNEI come from the germline V gene. V lost 5 bases and J lost 2; bases outside the gene matches: 12. CDR3 bases: TGTGCCAGCAGTCTAGACAAAAGACAGGGGGCGACTGGAAACACCATATATTTT. Protein: CASSLDKRQGATGNTIYF. The variable domain in full, completed from reference TRBV2 and TRBJ1-3, reads EPEVTQTPSHQVTQMGQEVILRCVPISNHLYFYWYRQILGQKVEFLVSFYNNEISEKSEIFDDQFSVERPDGSNFTLKIRSTKLEDSAMYFCASSLDKRQGATGNTIYFGEGSWLTVV.

The chain links TRBV18 to TRBJ2-7; TRBD1 is a possible D gene (6 bases). The CDR3 runs 16 residues. Germline values: CDR1 KGHSH, CDR2 LQKENI. Between the trimmed V and J ends, which lost 5 bases and 2 bases, there was a span of 19 bases. In nucleotides, the CDR3 is TGTGCCAGCTCAACGGGGCTGGGGGCTTGGCCCTACGAGCAGTACTTC. It translates to CASSTGLGAWPYEQYF.

V gene TRBV9 combines with J gene TRBJ2-2; TRBD2 matches at 14 bases. With V trimmed by 3 bases and J by 2 bases, 6 bases remained unmatched. Germline V gives CDR1 SGDLS, CDR2 YYNGEE. This CDR3 region has 18 residues. In DNA, the CDR3 is TGTGCCAGCAGCGGAGCTGGACTAGCGGGAGGAAACACCGGGGAGCTGTTTTTT. Amino acids: CASSGAGLAGGNTGELFF.

The chain is built from TRBV11-2 and TRBJ2-7, with 10 bases aligning to TRBD2. The CDR3 runs 15 residues. Losses at the gene ends were 5 bases for V and 1 base for J; bases not matched to a gene: 5. Germline V gene lookup returns CDR1 SGHAT and CDR2 FQNNGV. In DNA form, the CDR3 reads TGTGCCAGCAGCGCGAGCGGGAGGGCGTCCTACGAGCAGTACTTC. This sequence encodes CASSASGRASYEQYF.

This clone appeared once. V gene TRBV19 combines with J gene TRBJ2-2; D call uncertain. V was shortened by 6 bases and J by 0 bases, with 8 bases between the two germline ends. Germline V gives CDR1 LNHDA, CDR2 SQIVND (reference sequence). CDR3 size: 14 residues. This chain's CDR3 is CASSAYSNTGELFF. The CDR3 coding sequence is TGTGCCAGTAGCGCGTACTCGAACACCGGGGAGCTGTTTTTT.

CDR3 coding DNA: TGCGCCAGCAGGGGCCCCGCCGACAGGGGGCGCAGGCACTATGGCTACACCTTC. It is translated as CASRGPADRGRRHYGYTF. V usage is TRBV10-1 and J usage is TRBJ1-2, with TRBD1 identical over 10 bases. The germline V gene has CDR1 WNHNN and CDR2 SYGVQD (reference sequence). The CDR3 has 18 amino acids. V dropped 6 bases and J dropped 3; count of bases not matched to a gene: 16.

The chain joins TRBV7-3 to TRBJ2-7; 10 nucleotides match TRBD2. Germline-derived CDR1 and CDR2 are SGHTA and FQGTGA. The CDR3 loop spans 15 amino acids. V dropped 5 bases and J dropped 6; count of bases not matched to a gene: 10. The CDR3 DNA follows: TGTGCCAGCAGCCCCCTGGCTAGCGGGAGCTCCGAGCAGTACTTC. This sequence encodes CASSPLASGSSEQYF.